A single sample is the source of the 5 T cell receptor beta chains below, sequenced in a study of blood T cell repertoires in COVID-19. Assay: immunoSEQ multiplex PCR; the TCRdb copy retains only in-frame clones and omits some. The table includes 200,000 to 250,000 clones, 75% to 85% detected once. Sequenced input: peripheral blood. The source of these receptors is a human donor in a cohort sampled during active COVID-19.

V usage is TRBV5-1 and J usage is TRBJ2-1; 10 bases fit TRBD1. The V segment lost 1 base and the J segment 9 bases; nucleotides outside the gene matches: 10. Per germline, CDR1 SGHRS and CDR2 YFSETQ. This CDR3 has 16 amino acids. The CDR3 nucleotides are TGCGCCAGCAGCTTGCGGACAGGGGGAAGTTTTAGTGAGCAGTTCTTC. Translating gives CASSLRTGGSFSEQFF.

This sequence joins TRBV11-2 and TRBJ2-1, with D perhaps TRBD2 (6 bases). CDR1 is SGHAT and CDR2 is FQNNGV in the germline V gene. The germline V and J ends were trimmed by 5 bases and 0 bases, with 14 bases remaining between them. CDR3 length: 16 residues. The CDR3 protein is CASSLRRDSSYNEQFF. CDR3 coding DNA: TGTGCCAGCAGCCTCCGGCGGGATAGCTCCTACAATGAGCAGTTCTTC.

This chain uses TRBV6-5 with TRBJ1-1; D may be TRBD1 (5 bases). Germline V lookup: CDR1 MNHEY, CDR2 SVGAGI. This CDR3 has 15 residues. V was clipped by 6 bases and J by 1 base, with 15 bases between them. The DNA for the CDR3 is TGTGCCAGCAGCTTATTCTACAGGCAGAACACTGAAGCTTTCTTT. Translating it yields CASSLFYRQNTEAFF.

The chain links TRBV3-1 (or the pseudogene TRBV3-2) to TRBJ2-5; D gene unclear. This CDR3 has 13 amino acids. V was trimmed by 4 bases and J by 2 bases, leaving 8 bases between them. The V gene's germline CDR1 is LGHDT and CDR2 YNNKEL (reference sequence). The DNA for the CDR3 is TGTGCCAGCAGCCCCTCACTTCAAGAGACCCAGTACTTC. It encodes CASSPSLQETQYF.

This clone came up once. The V gene is TRBV5-6, the J gene TRBJ2-3; TRBD1 might be the D (7 bases). Germline V gene data show CDR1 as SGHDT and CDR2 as YYEEEE. There are 16 residues in the CDR3. The V gene lost 5 bases and the J gene lost 0 bases, with 16 bases spanning the gap. CDR3 in DNA: TGTGCCAGCAGGGAGGGGGCGGGTTGGAGCACAGATACGCAGTATTTT. Its protein product is CASREGAGWSTDTQYF.